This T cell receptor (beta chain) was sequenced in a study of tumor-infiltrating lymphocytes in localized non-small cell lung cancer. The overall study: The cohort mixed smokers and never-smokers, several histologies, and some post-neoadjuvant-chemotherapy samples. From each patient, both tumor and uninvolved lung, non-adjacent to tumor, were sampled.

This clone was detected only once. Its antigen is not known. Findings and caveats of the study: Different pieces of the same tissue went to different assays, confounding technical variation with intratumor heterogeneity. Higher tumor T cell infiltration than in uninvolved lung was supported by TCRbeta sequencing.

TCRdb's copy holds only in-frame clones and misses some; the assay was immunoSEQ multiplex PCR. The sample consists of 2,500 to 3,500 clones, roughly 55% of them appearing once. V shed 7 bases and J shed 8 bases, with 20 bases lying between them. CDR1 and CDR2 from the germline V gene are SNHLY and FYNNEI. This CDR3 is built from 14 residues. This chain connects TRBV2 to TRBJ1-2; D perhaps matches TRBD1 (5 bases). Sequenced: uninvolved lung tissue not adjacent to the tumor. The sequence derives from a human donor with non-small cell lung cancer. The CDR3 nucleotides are TGTGCCAGCACCGGGGGATCTCCTGCTGGCGGCTACACCTTC. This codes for CASTGGSPAGGYTF.